Listed below are T cell receptor beta chains from one sample, sequenced in a study of T and B cells in COVID-19 patients. Via MiXCR, TCRdb re-called the multiplex PCR reads, giving one row per CDR3 protein. This table has about 21,000 distinct CDR3 sequences, under 35% appearing once. Specimen: blood. All receptors derive from a human donor who had recovered from COVID-19. Both conserved end residues are part of each CDR3. Each record gives: clone size, D gene, J gene, V gene, CDR3 DNA, CDR3 protein. The D gene is left open where the match is weak. A clone size is listed for some rows: how often the clone was seen (once, few, many), or a class if it is expanded.

>.|TRBD1|TRBJ2-7|TRBV10-3
TGTGCCATCAGCCGGGACAGTATCTCCTACGAGCAGTACTTC
CAISRDSISYEQYF
>medium-sized|TRBD2|TRBJ2-3|TRBV29-1
TGCAGCGTTGTGGGGGGGAGCACAGATACGCAGTATTTT
CSVVGGSTDTQYF
>.|.|TRBJ2-3|TRBV11-3
TGTGCCAGCAGCTCCACTTCCAGCACAGATACGCAGTATTTT
CASSSTSSTDTQYF
>medium-sized|.|TRBJ2-3|TRBV11-3
TGTGCCAGCAGCCGTGCAGATACGCAGTATTTT
CASSRADTQYF
>.|TRBD2|TRBJ2-3|TRBV30
TGTGCCTGGAGTCGGGCTAGCGGGGGGGCTAGCATAGATACGCAGTATTTT
CAWSRASGGASIDTQYF
>few|TRBD1|TRBJ2-7|TRBV5-1
TGCGCCAGCAGCTTGGCCCCGGGACAGGGTACCTACGAGCAGTACTTC
CASSLAPGQGTYEQYF
>.|TRBD1|TRBJ1-2|TRBV6-5
TGTGCCAGCAGACCGCAGGGGGGGTATGGCTACACCTTC
CASRPQGGYGYTF
>few|.|TRBJ1-1|TRBV10-3
TGTGCCATCCAAGAGACGAGGGGGAACACTGAAGCTTTCTTT
CAIQETRGNTEAFF
>.|.|TRBJ1-6|TRBV6-1
TGTGCCAGCAGTGACCGGTGGGGCAGAGATTCACCCCTCCACTTT
CASSDRWGRDSPLHF
>many|TRBD1|TRBJ2-2|TRBV5-4
TGTGCCAGCAGCACAGGGACAGGGGGGTACACCGGGGAGCTGTTTTTT
CASSTGTGGYTGELFF
>many|TRBD2|TRBJ2-2|TRBV12-3/TRBV12-4
TGTGCCAGCACCCAGGGGACTAGGACCGGGGAGCTGTTTTTT
CASTQGTRTGELFF
>.|TRBD2|TRBJ2-3|TRBV6-1
TGTGCCAGCAGCAATAGCGGGGGGGATACGCAGTATTTT
CASSNSGGDTQYF
>.|TRBD1|TRBJ2-7|TRBV20-1
TGCAGTGCTCCAACCGGGGGGACAGGGGTCCGCGAGCAGTACTTC
CSAPTGGTGVREQYF
>.|TRBD1|TRBJ2-7|TRBV18
TGTGCCAGCTCAAATCTAGGACAGGGCTACGAGCAGTACTTC
CASSNLGQGYEQYF
>.|.|TRBJ2-5|TRBV2
TGTGCCAGCAGTGAACGAGAAGAGACCCAGTACTTC
CASSEREETQYF
>.|TRBD1|TRBJ1-1|TRBV13
TGTGCCAGCAGCTTGGGACAGGTCCAACCTGAAGCTTTCTTT
CASSLGQVQPEAFF
>few|.|TRBJ2-3|TRBV24-1
TGTGCCACCAGTGATTTGCCCGTGGCAGGGCCAACAGATACGCAGTATTTT
CATSDLPVAGPTDTQYF
>.|.|TRBJ1-4|TRBV30
TGTGCCTGGAGGTCCCTGAATGAAAAACTGTTTTTT
CAWRSLNEKLFF
>.|TRBD1|TRBJ1-6|TRBV6-5
TGTGCCAGCAGTTACTCGACAGGGGGCGCTTATTCACCCCTCCACTTT
CASSYSTGGAYSPLHF
>.|.|TRBJ1-4|TRBV19
TGTGCCAGTAGTATAATTTCGCCCAGTGGCACTAATGAAAAACTGTTTTTT
CASSIISPSGTNEKLFF
>.|TRBD1|TRBJ1-1|TRBV18
TGTGCCAGCTCGTCCCTTGAGACAGGGGGCGTGTCGACTGAAGCTTTCTTT
CASSSLETGGVSTEAFF
>.|.|TRBJ2-2|TRBV24-1
TGTGCCACCAGTGATCCCCATCAGCGACGCCAGGGCACCGGGGAGCTGTTTTTT
CATSDPHQRRQGTGELFF
>.|.|TRBJ1-5|TRBV20-1
TGCAGTGCTACGGATCAGCCCCAGCATTTT
CSATDQPQHF
>.|.|TRBJ2-7|TRBV11-2
TGTGCCAGCAGCTTTGGGGGCTACGAGCAGTACTTC
CASSFGGYEQYF
>.|TRBD2|TRBJ2-4|TRBV7-9
TGTGCCAGCAGCTTGGGGGGGATCAAAAACATTCAGTACTTC
CASSLGGIKNIQYF
>.|.|TRBJ1-6|TRBV5-4
TGTGCCAGCAGGACAATTGGGTTCAATTCACCCCTCCACTTT
CASRTIGFNSPLHF
>medium-sized|TRBD1|TRBJ2-5|TRBV11-3
TGTGCCAGCAGAGATGGACAGGTCAGGAAGACCCAGTACTTC
CASRDGQVRKTQYF
>.|TRBD1|TRBJ2-1|TRBV11-3
TGTGCCAGCAGCTTAAACCCTTTGGACAGGGAGGTATATGAGCAGTTCTTC
CASSLNPLDREVYEQFF
>.|.|TRBJ1-1|TRBV19
TGTGCCAGTATGAGGGGCCGGGTAACTTTCTTT
CASMRGRVTFF
>medium-sized|.|TRBJ2-7|TRBV11-3
TGTGCCAGCAGCTTAGAAAGGGGGGGGGACAGCTACTCCTACGAGCAGTACTTC
CASSLERGGDSYSYEQYF
>medium-sized|TRBD1|TRBJ1-2|TRBV19
TGTGCCAGTAGTCAAAGGAGGACAGGGTTCGTCTATGGCTACACCTTC
CASSQRRTGFVYGYTF
>medium-sized|.|TRBJ2-6|TRBV30
TGTGCCTATGACAGCCTGGGCACTGGGGCCAACGTCCTGACTTTC
CAYDSLGTGANVLTF
>.|.|TRBJ2-2|TRBV18
TGTGCCAGCTCACCACCGACAGTTTACACCGGGGAGCTGTTTTTT
CASSPPTVYTGELFF
>few|.|TRBJ2-3|TRBV18
TGTGCCAGCTCATCCGAAATCCGGACAGATACGCAGTATTTT
CASSSEIRTDTQYF
>few|.|TRBJ1-1|TRBV6-5
TGTGCCAGCAGTCCCGGACGGGACACTGAAGCTTTCTTT
CASSPGRDTEAFF
>many|TRBD1|TRBJ1-2|TRBV29-1
TGCAGCGCCATAGACAGGGGGCTTGGAGGCTACACCTTC
CSAIDRGLGGYTF
>few|TRBD2|TRBJ2-1|TRBV27
TGTGCCAGCAGCCCCAGAAGGTCCCTAGCGGGGGGTGATGAGCAGTTCTTC
CASSPRRSLAGGDEQFF
>.|TRBD2|TRBJ2-1|TRBV6-1
TGTGCCAGCAGTAGACTAGCGGGGGGTCCGAGCTCCTACAATGAGCAGTTCTTC
CASSRLAGGPSSYNEQFF
>many|.|TRBJ1-4|TRBV19
TGTGCCAGTAATGGGTATGCAACTAATGAAAAACTGTTTTTT
CASNGYATNEKLFF
>.|.|TRBJ2-1|TRBV10-3
TGTGCCATCAGTGGCGGAGCCGGGGGCGGGGGATACAATGAGAAGTTCTTC
CAISGGAGGGGYNEKFF
>.|TRBD2|TRBJ2-3|TRBV30
TGTGCCTGGAGTGTACTAAGCGGGGGGGCCACCACGCAGTATTTT
CAWSVLSGGATTQYF
>few|TRBD1|TRBJ1-1|TRBV27
TGTGCCAGCAGTTACGGACAGGGGGCGAAGGGTAACACTGAAGCTTTCTTT
CASSYGQGAKGNTEAFF
>.|.|TRBJ2-1|TRBV24-1
TGTGCCACCGGACAGTACCGAAGTAATGAGCAGTTCTTC
CATGQYRSNEQFF
>.|TRBD2|TRBJ2-5|TRBV20-1
TGCAGTGCTAGAGGGCGGGCTGAGGGGCTAGCGGGGGGTGAGGAGACCCAGTACTTC
CSARGRAEGLAGGEETQYF
>.|.|TRBJ2-2|TRBV28
TGTGCCAGCATCCTCCGAGGCGGGGAGCTGTTTTTT
CASILRGGELFF
>many|TRBD2|TRBJ2-5|TRBV5-5
TGTGCCAGCAGCCCTAGCGGGGGAGGAGAGACCCAGTACTTC
CASSPSGGGETQYF
>.|.|TRBJ1-1|TRBV4-1
TGCGCCAGCAGCCAAGAATTTTGGGCGCGCACTGAAGCTTTCTTT
CASSQEFWARTEAFF
>medium-sized|.|TRBJ2-5|TRBV30
TGTGCCTGGAGTGTAGGGGCGGGCCGGGAGACCCAGTACTTC
CAWSVGAGRETQYF
>.|TRBD1|TRBJ1-1|TRBV19
TGTGCCAGTAGTGGGACAGGCTACATAAACACTGAAGCTTTCTTT
CASSGTGYINTEAFF
>medium-sized|TRBD2|TRBJ2-7|TRBV6-5
TGTGCCAGCAGCGGGGGGGCCTACGAGCAGTACTTC
CASSGGAYEQYF
>few|.|TRBJ2-3|TRBV7-2
TGTGCCAGCAGCTTAGTTGGGCAGGTTAGCACAGATACGCAGTATTTT
CASSLVGQVSTDTQYF